Listed below are T cell receptor beta chains from one sample, sequenced in a study of shared clonotypes between healthy human individuals. The data were produced by immunoSEQ multiplex PCR, yet TCRdb's version contains in-frame clones alone and is incomplete. The sample consists of under 2,000,000 clones, about 95% of them appearing once. The sequencing input was naive CD8+ T cells sorted from blood. These receptors came from a man between 18 and 29 years old in good health. Each CDR3 is given with its conserved first and last residue. A D gene is named only where the DNA matches it firmly. Where a row states a size, it is once, few, many or the class of an expanded clone; other rows omit it.

d_call | clone_size | j_call | v_call | cdr3_aa | cdr3_nt
- | - | TRBJ1-6 | TRBV9 | CASSVAQSNYNSPLHF | TGTGCCAGCAGCGTAGCCCAGTCCAACTATAATTCACCCCTCCACTTT
- | - | TRBJ2-5 | TRBV5-1 | CASSPGRQKNRETQYF | TGCGCCAGCAGCCCGGGTCGACAGAAGAATCGGGAGACCCAGTACTTC
TRBD1 | - | TRBJ1-5 | TRBV28 | CASSFIGTGFDSNQPQHF | TGTGCCAGCAGTTTTATTGGGACAGGGTTCGATAGCAATCAGCCCCAGCATTTT
- | few | TRBJ2-1 | TRBV7-9 | CASSLIGSTAYNEQFF | TGTGCCAGCAGCCTCATCGGTTCGACAGCCTACAATGAGCAGTTCTTC
- | - | TRBJ1-5 | TRBV19 | CASSIFGDQPQHF | TGTGCCAGTAGTATCTTCGGGGATCAGCCCCAGCATTTT
- | - | TRBJ2-7 | TRBV7-9 | CASSPVRDGYEQYF | TGTGCCAGCAGCCCCGTCCGAGACGGTTACGAGCAGTACTTC
- | - | TRBJ2-6 | TRBV19 | CASRRDAYSGANVLTF | TGTGCCAGTAGACGGGACGCTTACTCTGGGGCCAACGTCCTGACTTTC
- | - | TRBJ2-7 | TRBV7-9 | CASSLDAYEQYF | TGTGCCAGCAGCCTGGACGCCTACGAGCAGTACTTC
- | - | TRBJ1-2 | TRBV10-3 | CAISDPPGGLSGYTF | TGTGCCATCAGTGACCCCCCCGGAGGGCTTTCTGGCTACACCTTC
- | - | TRBJ2-1 | TRBV6-1 | CASSEEGQVYNEQFF | TGTGCCAGCAGTGAGGAGGGGCAGGTCTACAATGAGCAGTTCTTC
- | - | TRBJ1-3 | TRBV6-1 | CASTSKGTGNTIYF | TGTGCCAGCACCTCCAAAGGGACTGGAAACACCATATATTTT
- | - | TRBJ1-3 | TRBV30 | CAWSGAPYTIYF | TGTGCCTGGAGTGGAGCTCCTTACACCATATATTTT
- | - | TRBJ2-1 | TRBV5-6 | CASSYNNEQFF | TGTGCCAGCAGCTACAACAATGAGCAGTTCTTC
- | - | TRBJ1-6 | TRBV6-1 | CASSALTPAFSDSPLHF | TGTGCCAGCAGTGCACTAACCCCCGCCTTTTCGGATTCACCCCTCCACTTT
TRBD1 | - | TRBJ2-7 | TRBV27 | CASSPGTGDWEQYF | TGTGCCAGCAGTCCAGGGACAGGGGATTGGGAGCAGTACTTC
TRBD2 | - | TRBJ2-7 | TRBV5-6 | CASSPGGAGYEQYF | TGTGCCAGCAGCCCCGGGGGGGCAGGCTACGAGCAGTACTTC
- | - | TRBJ2-7 | TRBV9 | CASSVGGTGLGYEQYF | TGTGCCAGCAGCGTAGGGGGTACGGGGTTAGGCTACGAGCAGTACTTC
- | - | TRBJ2-7 | TRBV14 | CASSQAWGLPDEQYF | TGTGCCAGCAGCCAAGCGTGGGGGCTTCCGGACGAGCAGTACTTC
- | - | TRBJ2-7 | TRBV5-1 | CASSSGPREQYF | TGCGCCAGCAGCTCGGGACCCAGGGAGCAGTACTTC
- | - | TRBJ2-1 | TRBV29-1 | CSVEDIGTASYNEQFF | TGCAGCGTTGAAGATATAGGGACGGCCTCCTACAATGAGCAGTTCTTC
- | - | TRBJ1-2 | TRBV28 | CASSAPEGGGYTF | TGTGCCAGCAGTGCCCCTGAGGGAGGTGGCTACACCTTC
- | - | TRBJ1-5 | TRBV27 | CASSLSKGSNQPQHF | TGTGCCAGCAGTTTATCCAAGGGTAGCAATCAGCCCCAGCATTTT
TRBD2 | - | TRBJ2-1 | TRBV19 | CASSKGSGGHNEQFF | TGTGCCAGTAGTAAAGGTAGCGGGGGCCACAATGAGCAGTTCTTC
- | - | TRBJ1-2 | TRBV5-8 | CVLYGYTF | TGTGTGCTGTATGGCTACACCTTC
TRBD1 | - | TRBJ1-3 | TRBV27 | CASSLTGTGFRNTIYF | TGTGCCAGCAGTTTAACCGGGACAGGGTTCCGAAACACCATATATTTT
- | - | TRBJ2-7 | TRBV9 | CASSGSGVEQYF | TGTGCCAGCAGTGGCTCGGGGGTCGAGCAGTACTTC
- | - | TRBJ2-2 | TRBV5-1 | CASSLGDYLNTGELFF | TGCGCCAGCAGCTTGGGAGACTACTTGAACACCGGGGAGCTGTTTTTT
- | - | TRBJ2-1 | TRBV5-6 | CASQGSNEQFF | TGTGCCAGCCAAGGATCCAATGAGCAGTTCTTC
TRBD1 | - | TRBJ2-5 | TRBV9 | CASSGGQKQETQYF | TGTGCCAGCAGCGGGGGACAGAAACAAGAGACCCAGTACTTC
- | once | TRBJ1-1 | TRBV18 | CASSPSRTEPNTEAFF | TGTGCCAGCTCCCCCAGCCGGACAGAACCCAACACTGAAGCTTTCTTT
TRBD2 | - | TRBJ2-7 | TRBV27 | CASSLGTSSFEQYF | TGTGCCAGCAGTTTAGGGACTAGTTCGTTCGAGCAGTACTTC
- | - | TRBJ1-1 | TRBV2 | CASSEWGQNTEAFF | TGTGCCAGCAGTGAATGGGGACAGAACACTGAAGCTTTCTTT
- | - | TRBJ1-2 | TRBV2 | CASSEALTPTANYGYTF | TGTGCCAGCAGTGAAGCGCTAACCCCGACAGCAAACTATGGCTACACCTTC
TRBD2 | - | TRBJ2-3 | TRBV30 | CAWNIAGSFDTQYF | TGTGCCTGGAATATAGCGGGGTCATTTGATACGCAGTATTTT
TRBD1 | - | TRBJ2-2 | TRBV5-8 | CASSSDRGSAGELFF | TGTGCCAGCAGCTCCGACAGGGGTTCGGCCGGGGAGCTGTTTTTT
TRBD1 | - | TRBJ2-1 | TRBV29-1 | CSVEARKGGVYNEQFF | TGCAGCGTTGAAGCCCGGAAAGGGGGCGTCTACAATGAGCAGTTCTTC
- | - | TRBJ2-1 | TRBV27 | CASSFTDNEQFF | TGTGCCAGCAGTTTCACCGACAATGAGCAGTTCTTC
TRBD1 | - | TRBJ1-1 | TRBV10-1 | CASSGGTGNTEAFF | TGCGCCAGCAGCGGAGGGACAGGAAACACTGAAGCTTTCTTT
- | - | TRBJ2-1 | TRBV14 | CASSQVAGPYNEQFF | TGTGCCAGCAGCCAAGTTGCGGGACCCTACAATGAGCAGTTCTTC
- | - | TRBJ2-7 | TRBV5-1 | CASSLGPREDYEQYF | TGCGCCAGCAGCTTGGGCCCCAGAGAGGACTACGAGCAGTACTTC
TRBD2 | - | TRBJ2-1 | TRBV7-8 | CASSPGGTSGVSYNEQFF | TGTGCCAGCAGCCCAGGCGGGACTAGCGGGGTTTCCTACAATGAGCAGTTCTTC
- | - | TRBJ2-2 | TRBV21-1 | CASSKAPGVSDTGELFF | TGTGCCAGCAGCAAAGCGCCAGGGGTATCGGACACCGGGGAGCTGTTTTTT
- | - | TRBJ2-7 | TRBV5-5 | CASSPPEPSYEQYF | TGTGCCAGCAGCCCACCAGAGCCTTCCTACGAGCAGTACTTC
- | - | TRBJ1-2 | TRBV14 | CASSQDAAGPSGYTF | TGTGCCAGCAGCCAAGATGCGGCAGGGCCCTCTGGCTACACCTTC
- | - | TRBJ1-1 | TRBV27 | CASSWGAQTEAFF | TGTGCCAGCAGTTGGGGGGCGCAGACTGAAGCTTTCTTT
TRBD1 | - | TRBJ1-2 | TRBV4-3 | CASSALGTAVFGYTF | TGCGCCAGCAGCGCCTTAGGGACAGCCGTTTTTGGCTACACCTTC
- | - | TRBJ2-3 | TRBV6-5 | CASSYSVVTDTQYF | TGTGCCAGCAGTTACTCGGTCGTCACAGATACGCAGTATTTT
- | - | TRBJ2-5 | TRBV27 | CASSLRWDPSWTQYF | TGTGCCAGCAGTTTGCGGTGGGACCCGTCATGGACCCAGTACTTC
- | - | TRBJ2-3 | TRBV6-1 | CASSEARSGPYTDTQYF | TGTGCCAGCAGTGAAGCACGGTCAGGGCCTTACACAGATACGCAGTATTTT
- | - | TRBJ2-1 | TRBV29-1 | CSVEDGTYNEQFF | TGCAGCGTTGAGGACGGGACCTACAATGAGCAGTTCTTC
- | - | TRBJ2-5 | TRBV29-1 | CSDGETQYF | TGCAGCGATGGGGAGACCCAGTACTTC
TRBD1 | - | TRBJ1-2 | TRBV5-4 | CASSPAQGFDGYTF | TGTGCCAGCAGCCCAGCACAGGGGTTCGATGGCTACACCTTC
TRBD1 | - | TRBJ2-7 | TRBV28 | CASSLGWTGTYEQYF | TGTGCCAGCAGTTTAGGGTGGACAGGAACCTACGAGCAGTACTTC
- | - | TRBJ2-7 | TRBV7-6 | CASSLATGDFSYEQYF | TGTGCCAGCAGCTTAGCGACAGGCGATTTCTCCTACGAGCAGTACTTC
- | - | TRBJ2-1 | TRBV6-4 | CASSENGGPYNEQFF | TGTGCCAGCAGTGAAAACGGGGGTCCCTACAATGAGCAGTTCTTC
TRBD1 | once | TRBJ2-7 | TRBV10-3 | CAISERQGDPSYEQYF | TGTGCCATCAGTGAAAGACAGGGGGACCCCTCCTACGAGCAGTACTTC
- | - | TRBJ2-1 | TRBV4-1 | CASSQVGSQEQFF | TGCGCCAGCAGCCAAGTCGGCAGCCAGGAGCAGTTCTTC
TRBD1 | - | TRBJ2-3 | TRBV5-1 | CASSRGTGQSTDTQYF | TGCGCCAGCAGCAGAGGGACAGGGCAAAGCACAGATACGCAGTATTTT
- | - | TRBJ2-7 | TRBV5-5 | CASSLTWGSYEQYF | TGTGCCAGCAGCTTGACCTGGGGTTCCTACGAGCAGTACTTC
- | - | TRBJ1-4 | TRBV4-3 | CASSQDVLETSREKLFF | TGCGCCAGCAGCCAAGACGTCCTTGAGACCAGCAGGGAAAAACTGTTTTTT